One and the same sample provided the 3 T cell receptor beta chains below, sequenced in a study of control samples from healthy donors and cancer patients. TCRdb keeps only in-frame clones here, not all; method: immunoSEQ multiplex PCR. The table includes some 110,000 clones, around four fifths detected once. Source material: blood. All receptors derive from a woman aged 45 to 65 in good health.

The sample holds one count of this clone. The chain couples TRBV29-1 to TRBJ1-2; D perhaps matches TRBD1 (6 bases). Trimming left V 0 bases short and J 4 bases short, with 12 bases between. From germline, CDR1 is SQVTM and CDR2 ANQGSEA. CDR3 size: 14 residues. The CDR3 sequence is CSVEDQGQVYGYTF. CDR3 bases: TGCAGCGTTGAAGATCAGGGGCAGGTCTATGGCTACACCTTC.

The genes are TRBV27 and TRBJ1-1; perhaps TRBD1 as D (6 bases). V was pared by 3 bases and J by 0 bases, with 17 bases between. The germline CDR1 and CDR2 sequences are MNHEY and SMNVEV (reference sequence). The CDR3 sequence is 17 residues long. CDR3 nucleotide sequence: TGTGCCAGCAGTTTGGTCCGGGACACAGTTATGAACACTGAAGCTTTCTTT. Its translation: CASSLVRDTVMNTEAFF.

The V call is TRBV28, the J call TRBJ2-7, with a tentative D call TRBD2 (6 bases). In germline, CDR1 is MDHEN, CDR2 SYDVKM. Trimming took 5 bases from V and 0 from J, leaving 14 bases between them. This CDR3 has 15 residues. CDR3 loop: CASSAPRGISYEQYF. The DNA for the CDR3 is TGTGCCAGCAGTGCCCCCCGGGGGATCTCCTACGAGCAGTACTTC.